The clone carrying this T cell receptor (beta chain) was recorded many times. The antigen remains undetermined. This sample was included in a study of T cell repertoires in cytomegalovirus infection. Study information: Public TCR beta signature analysis indicated the presence of both CMV infection and matching HLA type. Notes on the study in general: The ex vivo response was dominated by HLA-C-restricted CMV-specific TCR beta clonotypes.

Looked up from germline, CDR1 is SEHNR and CDR2 is FQNEAQ (reference sequence). V lost 0 bases, J lost 5 bases, and 18 bases stayed unmatched. CDR3 length: 19 residues. TCRdb re-called the reads through MiXCR, storing one row per CDR3 protein. The sample includes some 940,000 distinct CDR3 sequences, 30% to 40% of them seen just once. The starting material was cultured CD8+ T cells from PBMCs, obtained from culture after CMV antigen stimulation. The clonotype comes from a human donor in good health (CMV status not recorded). Some clones in this sample may be carry-over from other donors' samples. The chain employs TRBV7-9 and TRBJ1-2, with TRBD1 identical over 7 bases. The CDR3 bases are TGTGCCAGCAGCTTAGCCTCCGGGACAGCGATGGAGGAAGTATATGGCTACACCTTC. Amino acids: CASSLASGTAMEEVYGYTF.